This T cell receptor beta chain comes out of a study of T cell responses to AZD1222 COVID-19 vaccine. Study-wide background: Timing groups of about 4 and about 12 weeks for second doses were pooled. Study results and limitations: In all cases, repertoires were sampled only after the peak T cell response. Nearly half of spike-specific TCRs reportedly target unmutated variant regions. The donor cohort was predominantly white British with a female majority, and clonal diversity may have been underestimated.

Repertoires were generated with immunoSEQ multiplex PCR, while TCRdb's copy carries only in-frame clones and drops some. The table records 150,000 to 200,000 clones, 85% to 95% of them present only once. Germline-derived CDR1 and CDR2 are MNHEY and SMNVEV (reference sequence). The CDR3 extends over 15 amino acids. Losses at the gene ends were 5 bases for V and 3 bases for J; bases not matched to a gene: 9. A word on this clone: Its specificity is unknown.

V usage is TRBV27 and J usage is TRBJ2-7, with 8 bases lining up with TRBD2. Sequences were derived from peripheral blood, sampled on day 0 of AZD1222 vaccination. The clonotype was recovered from an adult in good health. The CDR3 nucleotides are TGTGCCAGCAGTCGGCCGGGACTAGGTTTCTACGAGCAGTACTTC. Protein: CASSRPGLGFYEQYF.